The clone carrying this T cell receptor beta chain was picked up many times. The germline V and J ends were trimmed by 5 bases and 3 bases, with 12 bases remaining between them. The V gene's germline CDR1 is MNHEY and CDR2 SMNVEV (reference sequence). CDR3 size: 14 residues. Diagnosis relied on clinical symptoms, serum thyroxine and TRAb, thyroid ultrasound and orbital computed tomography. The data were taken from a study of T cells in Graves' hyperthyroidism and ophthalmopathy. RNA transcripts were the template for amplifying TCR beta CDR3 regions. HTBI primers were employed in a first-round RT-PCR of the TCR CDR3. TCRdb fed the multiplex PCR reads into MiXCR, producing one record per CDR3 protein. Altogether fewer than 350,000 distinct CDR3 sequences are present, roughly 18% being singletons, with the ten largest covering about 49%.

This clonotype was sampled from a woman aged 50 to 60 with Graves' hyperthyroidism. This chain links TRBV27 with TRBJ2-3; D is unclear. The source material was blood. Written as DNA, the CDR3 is TGTGCCAGCAGTCTCTTCGTCGGGACAGATACGCAGTATTTT. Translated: CASSLFVGTDTQYF.